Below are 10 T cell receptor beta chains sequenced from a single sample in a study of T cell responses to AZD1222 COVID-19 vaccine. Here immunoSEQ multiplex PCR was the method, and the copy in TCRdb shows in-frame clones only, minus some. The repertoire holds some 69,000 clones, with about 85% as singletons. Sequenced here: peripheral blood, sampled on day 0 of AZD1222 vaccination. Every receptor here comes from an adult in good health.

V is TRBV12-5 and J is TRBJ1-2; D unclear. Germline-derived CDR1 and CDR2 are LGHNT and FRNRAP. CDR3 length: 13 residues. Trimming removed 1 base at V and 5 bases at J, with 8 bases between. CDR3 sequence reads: CASGLEQLYGYTF. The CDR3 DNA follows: TGTGCTAGTGGTTTGGAACAGCTATATGGCTACACCTTC. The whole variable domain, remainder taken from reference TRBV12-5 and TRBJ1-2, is DARVTQTPRHKVTEMGQEVTMRCQPILGHNTVFWYRQTMMQGLELLAYFRNRAPLDDSGMPKDRFSAEMPDATLATLKIQPSEPRDSAVYFCASGLEQLYGYTFGSGTRLTVV.

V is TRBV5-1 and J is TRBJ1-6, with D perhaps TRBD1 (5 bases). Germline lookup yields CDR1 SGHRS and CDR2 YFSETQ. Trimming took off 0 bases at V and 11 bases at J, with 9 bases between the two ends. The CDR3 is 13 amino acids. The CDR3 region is CASSLVAGTPLHF. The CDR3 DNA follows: TGCGCCAGCAGCTTGGTGGCAGGGACACCCCTCCACTTT. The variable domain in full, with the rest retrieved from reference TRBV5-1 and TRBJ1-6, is KAGVTQTPRYLIKTRGQQVTLSCSPISGHRSVSWYQQTPGQGLQFLFEYFSETQRNKGNFPGRFSGRQFSNSRSEMNVSTLELGDSALYLCASSLVAGTPLHFGNGTRLTVT.

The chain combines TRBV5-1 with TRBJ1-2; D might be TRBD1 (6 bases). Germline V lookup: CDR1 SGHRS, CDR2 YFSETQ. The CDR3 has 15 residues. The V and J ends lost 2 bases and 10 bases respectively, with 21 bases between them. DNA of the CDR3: TGCGCCAGCAGCTTTCCCGGGACATTAATACCTCTCTACACCTTC. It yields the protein CASSFPGTLIPLYTF.

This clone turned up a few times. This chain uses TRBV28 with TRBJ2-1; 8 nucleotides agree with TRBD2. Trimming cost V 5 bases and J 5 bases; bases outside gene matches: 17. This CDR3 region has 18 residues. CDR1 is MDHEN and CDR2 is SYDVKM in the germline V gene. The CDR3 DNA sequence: TGTGCCAGCAGTCTTTCGCCGGGACTAGGAAGTATAGACAATGAGCAGTTCTTC. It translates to CASSLSPGLGSIDNEQFF.

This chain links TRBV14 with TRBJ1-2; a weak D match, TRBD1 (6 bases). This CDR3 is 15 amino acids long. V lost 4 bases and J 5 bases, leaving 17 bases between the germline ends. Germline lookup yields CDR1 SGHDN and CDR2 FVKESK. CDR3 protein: CASSPSGARLYGYTF. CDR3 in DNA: TGTGCCAGCAGCCCCTCGGGGGCCCGGCTTTATGGCTACACCTTC.

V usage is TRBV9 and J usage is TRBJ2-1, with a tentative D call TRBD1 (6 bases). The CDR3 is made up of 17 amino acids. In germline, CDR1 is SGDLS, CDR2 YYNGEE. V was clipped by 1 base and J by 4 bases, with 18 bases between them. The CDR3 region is CASSVRSTVRGYNEQFF. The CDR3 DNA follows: TGTGCCAGCAGCGTAAGGTCGACAGTTAGGGGGTACAATGAGCAGTTCTTC.

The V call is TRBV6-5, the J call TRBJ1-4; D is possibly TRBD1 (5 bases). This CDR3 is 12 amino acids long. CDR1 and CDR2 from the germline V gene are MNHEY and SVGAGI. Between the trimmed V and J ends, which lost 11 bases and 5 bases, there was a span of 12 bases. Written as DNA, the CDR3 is TGTGCCGGGGGACGGGTAAATGAAAAACTGTTTTTT. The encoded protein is CAGGRVNEKLFF.

The CDR3 nucleotides read TGTGCCAGCACCTTGGCCCAGACTGAGCAGCCCCAGCATTTT. As protein: CASTLAQTEQPQHF. The chain couples TRBV28 to TRBJ1-5; D remains ambiguous. Per the germline V gene, CDR1 is MDHEN and CDR2 is SYDVKM. The V gene lost 7 bases and the J gene lost 7 bases, with 17 bases spanning the gap. The CDR3 runs to 14 residues.

The CDR3 DNA reads as TGCGCCAGCAGCCTCGGGACAGGGGGGCCTGAAGCTTTCTTT. This gives the protein CASSLGTGGPEAFF. The gene calls are TRBV5-1 and TRBJ1-1, with 11 bases lining up with TRBD1. CDR1 SGHRS and CDR2 YFSETQ come from the germline V gene. Trimming cost V 4 bases and J 6 bases; bases outside gene matches: 5. This CDR3 contains 14 residues.

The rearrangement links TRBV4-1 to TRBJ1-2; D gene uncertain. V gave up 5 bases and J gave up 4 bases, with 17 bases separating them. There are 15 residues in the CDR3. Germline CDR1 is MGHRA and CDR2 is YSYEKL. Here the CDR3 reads CASSSPNNLFYGYTF. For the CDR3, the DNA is TGCGCCAGCAGCTCACCAAATAACCTCTTCTATGGCTACACCTTC.